The rows below give T cell receptor beta chains drawn from one sample of a study of blood T cell repertoires in COVID-19. TCRdb's copy holds only in-frame clones and misses some; the assay was immunoSEQ multiplex PCR. The table has a few hundred thousand clones, around 85% seen once. Sequencing input: peripheral blood. The origin of the receptors is a human donor with COVID-19, enrolled during active disease. The donor label of this sample is uncertain. CDR3s include the opening cysteine and the closing phenylalanine or tryptophan. A D gene is named only where the DNA matches it firmly. A clone size is listed for some rows: how often the clone was seen (once, few, many), or a class if it is expanded.

CDR3 DNA: TGTGCCAGCAGCGCAGACAGGGGCGTCTATGGCTACACCTTC
CDR3 protein: CASSADRGVYGYTF
clone size: .
J gene: TRBJ1-2
D gene: TRBD1
V gene: TRBV11-2

CDR3 DNA: TGTGCCAGCAGCTCAACGATCCCGAGGAGCAATCAGCCCCAGCATTTT
CDR3 protein: CASSSTIPRSNQPQHF
clone size: once
J gene: TRBJ1-5
D gene: .
V gene: TRBV7-8

CDR3 DNA: TGTGCCAGCAGCTCTACAGGGGGCAAGGGGAATCAGCCCCAGCATTTT
CDR3 protein: CASSSTGGKGNQPQHF
clone size: .
J gene: TRBJ1-5
D gene: TRBD1
V gene: TRBV7-9

CDR3 DNA: TGCAGCGTTATCACATCCTCCTACAATGAGCAGTTCTTC
CDR3 protein: CSVITSSYNEQFF
clone size: .
J gene: TRBJ2-1
D gene: .
V gene: TRBV29-1

CDR3 DNA: TGTGCCTGGAGGACACGGACTACTAAGACCCAGTACTTC
CDR3 protein: CAWRTRTTKTQYF
clone size: .
J gene: TRBJ2-5
D gene: .
V gene: TRBV30

CDR3 DNA: TGCAGCGTTGAAGAACTAGCGGACAATGAGCAGTTCTTC
CDR3 protein: CSVEELADNEQFF
clone size: .
J gene: TRBJ2-1
D gene: TRBD2
V gene: TRBV29-1

CDR3 DNA: TGTGCCAGCAGTGAAGGGCTAGCGCCTATCGGGGAGCTGTTTTTT
CDR3 protein: CASSEGLAPIGELFF
clone size: .
J gene: TRBJ2-2
D gene: .
V gene: TRBV6-1

CDR3 DNA: TGTGCCAGCAGTACCGACAGGGCGGGAAAACTGTTTTTT
CDR3 protein: CASSTDRAGKLFF
clone size: .
J gene: TRBJ1-4
D gene: TRBD1
V gene: TRBV27

CDR3 DNA: TGTGCCAGCAGTTTAGACAGGGGCTCGGGCTCCTACGAGCAGTACTTC
CDR3 protein: CASSLDRGSGSYEQYF
clone size: .
J gene: TRBJ2-7
D gene: TRBD1
V gene: TRBV2

CDR3 DNA: TGTGCCAGCAGAGGGACTAGCGTTTTGGATACGCAGTATTTT
CDR3 protein: CASRGTSVLDTQYF
clone size: .
J gene: TRBJ2-3
D gene: TRBD2
V gene: TRBV6-5

CDR3 DNA: TGTGCCAGCAGCTTGGCAGGGGGCCAGGTTGCCGGGGAGCTGTTTTTT
CDR3 protein: CASSLAGGQVAGELFF
clone size: .
J gene: TRBJ2-2
D gene: TRBD1
V gene: TRBV5-6

CDR3 DNA: TGTGCCAGCAGCCCCCAATCAGGGAACTATGGCTACACCTTC
CDR3 protein: CASSPQSGNYGYTF
clone size: few
J gene: TRBJ1-2
D gene: .
V gene: TRBV7-3

CDR3 DNA: TGTGCCAGCAGCGTGGGGGCGGGACTCTCCTACGAGCAGTACTTC
CDR3 protein: CASSVGAGLSYEQYF
clone size: .
J gene: TRBJ2-7
D gene: .
V gene: TRBV5-6

CDR3 DNA: TGTGCCAGTAGAGGGGTCGGCACTGAAGCTTTCTTT
CDR3 protein: CASRGVGTEAFF
clone size: .
J gene: TRBJ1-1
D gene: .
V gene: TRBV19

CDR3 DNA: TGTGCCAGCACCCTAACCGGGCGGGGTTCCTACAATGAGCAGTTCTTC
CDR3 protein: CASTLTGRGSYNEQFF
clone size: once
J gene: TRBJ2-1
D gene: .
V gene: TRBV27

CDR3 DNA: TGTGCCACCAGCAGAGATGAGGCGGGGCTGGGGTTCTTC
CDR3 protein: CATSRDEAGLGFF
clone size: .
J gene: TRBJ2-1
D gene: .
V gene: TRBV15

CDR3 DNA: TGTGCCAGCAGCTTAGTGCAGATTAACTATGGCTACACCTTC
CDR3 protein: CASSLVQINYGYTF
clone size: .
J gene: TRBJ1-2
D gene: .
V gene: TRBV7-2

CDR3 DNA: TGTGCCACCAGCAGGGGACTAGCGGGAGAGACCCAGTACTTC
CDR3 protein: CATSRGLAGETQYF
clone size: .
J gene: TRBJ2-5
D gene: TRBD2
V gene: TRBV15

CDR3 DNA: TGTGCCAGCAGCTTACAGTTTACCGGGGAGCTGTTTTTT
CDR3 protein: CASSLQFTGELFF
clone size: .
J gene: TRBJ2-2
D gene: .
V gene: TRBV7-9

CDR3 DNA: TGCGCCAGCAGCCGCGGAGGGTCTAATGAAAAACTGTTTTTT
CDR3 protein: CASSRGGSNEKLFF
clone size: .
J gene: TRBJ1-4
D gene: .
V gene: TRBV4-1

CDR3 DNA: TGTGCCTGGGCCAGCTCCAGAGTAGCAGGGGAGACCCAGTACTTC
CDR3 protein: CAWASSRVAGETQYF
clone size: .
J gene: TRBJ2-5
D gene: .
V gene: TRBV30

CDR3 DNA: TGTGCCATTGCCTTGGGCCGAATCCCCACAGATACGCAGTATTTT
CDR3 protein: CAIALGRIPTDTQYF
clone size: .
J gene: TRBJ2-3
D gene: .
V gene: TRBV6-5